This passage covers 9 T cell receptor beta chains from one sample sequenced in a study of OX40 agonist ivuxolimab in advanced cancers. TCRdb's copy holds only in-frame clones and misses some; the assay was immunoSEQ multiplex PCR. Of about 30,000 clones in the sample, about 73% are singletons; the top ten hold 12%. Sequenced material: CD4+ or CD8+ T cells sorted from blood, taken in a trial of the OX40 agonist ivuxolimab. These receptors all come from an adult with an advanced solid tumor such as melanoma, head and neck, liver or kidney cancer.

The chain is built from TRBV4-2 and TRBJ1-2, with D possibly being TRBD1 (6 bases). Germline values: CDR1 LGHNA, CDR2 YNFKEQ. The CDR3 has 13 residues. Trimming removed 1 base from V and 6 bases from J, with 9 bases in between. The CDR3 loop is CASSQGGRDGYTF. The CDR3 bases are TGTGCCAGCAGCCAAGGGGGGCGGGATGGCTACACCTTC.

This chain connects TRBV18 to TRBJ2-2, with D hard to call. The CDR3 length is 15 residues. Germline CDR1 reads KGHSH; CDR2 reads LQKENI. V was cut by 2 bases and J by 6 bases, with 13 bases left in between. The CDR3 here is CASSPKSVTPGELFF. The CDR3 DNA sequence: TGTGCCAGCTCACCAAAGTCAGTGACTCCCGGGGAGCTGTTTTTT.

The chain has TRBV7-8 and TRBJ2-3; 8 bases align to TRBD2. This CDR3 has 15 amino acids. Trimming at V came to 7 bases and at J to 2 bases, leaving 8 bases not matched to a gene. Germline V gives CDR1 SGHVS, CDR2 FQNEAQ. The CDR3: CASTPLAVNTDTQYF. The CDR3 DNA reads TGTGCCAGCACGCCACTAGCGGTAAACACAGATACGCAGTATTTT.

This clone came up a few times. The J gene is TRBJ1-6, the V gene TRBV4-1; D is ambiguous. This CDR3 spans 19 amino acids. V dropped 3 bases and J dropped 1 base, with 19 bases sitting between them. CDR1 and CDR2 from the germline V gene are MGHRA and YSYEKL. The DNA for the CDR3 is TGCGCCAGCAGCCAGATCAGTGGAGGGTTCGGTTCCTATAATTCACCCCTCCACTTT. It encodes CASSQISGGFGSYNSPLHF.

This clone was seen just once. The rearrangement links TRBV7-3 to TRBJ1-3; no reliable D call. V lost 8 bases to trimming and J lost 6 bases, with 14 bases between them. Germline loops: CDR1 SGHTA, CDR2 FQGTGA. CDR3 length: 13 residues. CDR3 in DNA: TGTGCCAGCTATGACGGCTTCCCAAACACCATATATTTT. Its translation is CASYDGFPNTIYF.

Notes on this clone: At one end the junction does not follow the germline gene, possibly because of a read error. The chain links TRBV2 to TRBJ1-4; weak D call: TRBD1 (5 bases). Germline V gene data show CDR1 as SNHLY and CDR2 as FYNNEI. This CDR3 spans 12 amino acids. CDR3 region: CASSWDGEKLLF. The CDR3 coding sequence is TGTGCCAGCAGCTGGGACGGTGAAAAACTGCTTTTT.

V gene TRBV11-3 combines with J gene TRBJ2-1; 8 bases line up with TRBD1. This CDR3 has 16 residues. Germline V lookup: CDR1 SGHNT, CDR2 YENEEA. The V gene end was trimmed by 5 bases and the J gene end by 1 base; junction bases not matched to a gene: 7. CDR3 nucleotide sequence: TGTGCCAGCAGCCTTCAAGGACAGGGTTCCTACAATGAGCAGTTCTTC. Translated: CASSLQGQGSYNEQFF.

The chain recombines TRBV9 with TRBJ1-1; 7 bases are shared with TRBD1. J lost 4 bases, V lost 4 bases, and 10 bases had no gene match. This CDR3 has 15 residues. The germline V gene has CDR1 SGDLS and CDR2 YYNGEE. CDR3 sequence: CASSSPTGTGTEAFF. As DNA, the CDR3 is TGTGCCAGCAGCTCTCCGACAGGGACGGGCACTGAAGCTTTCTTT.

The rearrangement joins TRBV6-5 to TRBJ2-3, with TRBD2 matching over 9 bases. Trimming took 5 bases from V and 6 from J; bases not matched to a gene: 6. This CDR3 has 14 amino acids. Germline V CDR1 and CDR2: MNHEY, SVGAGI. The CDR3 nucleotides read TGTGCCAGCAGTACTGGCGGGGGGGATGATACGCAGTATTTT. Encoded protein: CASSTGGGDDTQYF.